One sample yielded the 4 T cell receptor beta chains listed below, sequenced in a study of T cells in localized non-small cell lung cancer (dated by TCRdb to the early 2020s). Library method: the immunoSEQ multiplex PCR assay. TCRdb holds this immuneACCESS table with in-frame rearrangements only. Some clones are missing; in checked studies, unresolved V genes explain under half, and the rest has no known cause. Within this sample are approximately 45,000 clones, with approximately 90% of them counted one time only. In total, the top ten clones hold 2% to 2.5% of the sample. The input for sequencing was PBMCs, taken before any cancer treatment. These receptors came from a man aged 35 to 70 with stage II lung adenocarcinoma.

The chain couples TRBV7-4 to TRBJ2-7; TRBD1 agrees at 7 bases. The CDR3 consists of 16 residues. CDR1 SGHVT and CDR2 SQSDAQ come from the germline V gene. V dropped 1 base and J dropped 6; count of bases not matched to a gene: 12. The CDR3 nucleotides are TGTGCCAGCAGCTTAGGGGGGCGACTGACAGGGTCCGAGCAGTACGTC. Amino acid sequence: CASSLGGRLTGSEQYV.

This sequence joins TRBV19 and TRBJ2-7; D unclear. V was trimmed by 6 bases and J by 3 bases, leaving 12 bases between them. The V gene's germline CDR1 is LNHDA and CDR2 SQIVND (reference sequence). The CDR3 contains 13 residues. Here the CDR3 reads CASSPADGYEQYV. The CDR3 nucleotides are TGTGCCAGTAGCCCTGCCGACGGCTACGAGCAGTACGTC.

This sequence joins TRBV6-5 and TRBJ2-1; D unclear. The CDR3 loop spans 15 amino acids. Trimming took off 0 bases at V and 0 bases at J, with 6 bases between the two ends. CDR1 and CDR2 (germline): MNHEY, SVGAGI. CDR3 DNA sequence: TGTGCCAGCAGTTACTCGAGTAGCTCCTACAATGAGCAGTTCTTC. It specifies CASSYSSSSYNEQFF.

The chain joins TRBV30 to TRBJ2-5; D call uncertain. V was trimmed by 0 bases and J by 2 bases, leaving 7 bases between them. The CDR3 has 13 residues. Germline CDR1 reads GTSNPN; CDR2 reads SVGIG (reference sequence). The chain's CDR3 is CAWSVRTQETQYF. The DNA of the CDR3 is TGTGCCTGGAGTGTAAGGACGCAAGAGACCCAGTACTTC.